The 18 T cell receptor beta chains in this list originate from one sample, sequenced in a study of blood T cell repertoires in COVID-19 (dated by TCRdb to about 2020). The library was prepared using the immunoSEQ multiplex PCR assay. The immuneACCESS repertoire file appears here via TCRdb, limited to in-frame rearrangements. These files lack a portion of the clones; in checked studies, under half of the deficit traces to unresolved V genes, and the cause of the others is not known. A total of 150,000 to 200,000 clones appear in this sample, approximately 90% of them only once. More than 4.5% of the sample lies in the top ten. Material for sequencing was peripheral blood. These receptor sequences come from a man aged 25 to 40 with COVID-19, enrolled during active disease.

This clone was detected only once. The rearrangement links TRBV7-2 to TRBJ2-7, with D possibly matching TRBD2 (7 bases). This CDR3 region has 14 residues. Between the trimmed V and J ends, which lost 0 bases and 6 bases, there was a span of 12 bases. From germline, CDR1 is SGHTA and CDR2 FQGNSA. The CDR3 protein is CASSLAGGPSEQYF. For the CDR3, the DNA is TGTGCCAGCAGCTTAGCGGGGGGGCCGTCCGAGCAGTACTTC.

This chain joins TRBV7-3 and TRBJ1-5; the match to TRBD1 covers 8 bases. The V gene's germline CDR1 is SGHTA and CDR2 FQGTGA. The CDR3 runs to 18 residues. J was trimmed by 1 base and V by 5 bases; bases with no gene match: 13. The CDR3 protein is CASSRGGSRGPSNQPQHF. The CDR3 nucleotides are TGTGCCAGCAGCCGAGGGGGTTCCAGGGGGCCCAGCAATCAGCCCCAGCATTTT.

The V and J genes are TRBV19 and TRBJ2-1, with 10 bases that match TRBD1. The length of the CDR3 is 16 residues. Unmatched junction bases numbered 11, after V lost 6 bases and J lost 6 bases. Germline V gene lookup returns CDR1 LNHDA and CDR2 SQIVND (reference sequence). This CDR3 reads CASRRGRDRGFNEQFF. For the CDR3, the DNA is TGTGCCAGTAGGCGGGGAAGGGACAGGGGTTTCAATGAGCAGTTCTTC.

This chain uses TRBV27 with TRBJ1-5; 7 positions match TRBD1. This CDR3 has 15 residues. V dropped 3 bases and J dropped 2; count of bases not matched to a gene: 4. Germline assignment: CDR1 MNHEY and CDR2 SMNVEV (reference sequence). CDR3 sequence (DNA): TGTGCCAGCAGTTTTGGAACAGGGGGCAATCAGCCCCAGCATTTT. This gives the protein CASSFGTGGNQPQHF.

This sequence joins TRBV7-2 and TRBJ2-7, with D possibly being TRBD1 (5 bases). This CDR3 is 14 amino acids long. Germline-derived CDR1 and CDR2 are SGHTA and FQGNSA. With 3 bases removed from V and 6 bases from J, the gap between germline ends came to 15 bases. The CDR3 loop reads CASSFWGLTGEQYF. CDR3 DNA sequence: TGTGCCAGCAGCTTTTGGGGCCTCACGGGCGAGCAGTACTTC.

This clone turned up a few times. This chain uses TRBV12-5 with TRBJ1-1; possibly TRBD1 for D (6 bases). There are 16 residues in the CDR3. The germline V and J ends were trimmed by 5 bases and 3 bases, with 19 bases remaining between them. Germline V CDR1 and CDR2: LGHNT, FRNRAP. CDR3 DNA: TGTGCTAGTGGTCCCCCCCGACAGGATTGGGACACTGAAGCTTTCTTT. It specifies CASGPPRQDWDTEAFF.

The chain employs TRBV4-2 and TRBJ1-2; 11 bases line up with TRBD1. V gave up 4 bases and J gave up 8 bases; unmatched junction bases: 12. Per the germline V gene, CDR1 is LGHNA and CDR2 is YNFKEQ. The CDR3 runs 16 residues. The CDR3 DNA sequence: TGTGCCAGCAGCCTTACCTTGGGACAGGGGGAGGAAGGCTACACCTTC. Amino acid sequence: CASSLTLGQGEEGYTF.

The chain couples TRBV6-5 to TRBJ2-7, with 13 positions matching TRBD2. Germline lookup yields CDR1 MNHEY and CDR2 SVGAGI. The CDR3 has 14 residues. V was clipped by 4 bases and J by 4 bases; unmatched bases: 1. The CDR3: CASSSGLAGYEQYF. CDR3 sequence (DNA): TGTGCCAGCAGTTCGGGACTAGCGGGATACGAGCAGTACTTC.

V and J are TRBV5-1 and TRBJ1-4, with 7 positions matching TRBD1. The CDR3 has 17 residues. The germline V gene has CDR1 SGHRS and CDR2 YFSETQ. Trimming took 0 bases from V and 5 from J; bases not matched to a gene: 10. CDR3 nucleotide sequence: TGCGCCAGCAGCTTGGCCACAAACAGGGGAGTGAATGAAAAACTGTTTTTT. Its translation is CASSLATNRGVNEKLFF.

This rearrangement joins TRBV5-6 to TRBJ2-7, with no clear D. V lost 4 bases to trimming and J lost 5 bases, with 7 bases between them. This CDR3 is built from 11 residues. Looked up from germline, CDR1 is SGHDT and CDR2 is YYEEEE. For the CDR3, the DNA is TGTGCCAGCAGCATACTAAACGAGCAGTACTTC. Amino acids: CASSILNEQYF.

The chain links TRBV18 to TRBJ1-6, with 7 bases identical to TRBD1. The V segment lost 3 bases and the J segment 7 bases; nucleotides outside the gene matches: 0. CDR1 and CDR2 from the germline V gene are KGHSH and LQKENI. This CDR3 is 13 amino acids long. CDR3 protein: CASSPGQNSPLHF. CDR3 nucleotides: TGTGCCAGCTCACCGGGACAGAATTCACCCCTCCACTTT.

The V and J genes are TRBV3-1 (or the pseudogene TRBV3-2) and TRBJ2-1; 13 nucleotides agree with TRBD2. From germline, CDR1 is LGHDT and CDR2 YNNKEL (reference sequence). This CDR3 has 17 amino acids. Trimming removed 2 bases from V and 6 bases from J; junction bases left unmatched: 7. The CDR3 DNA is TGTGCCAGCAGCCAAATCTCCGGGACTAGCGGGATCAATGAGCAGTTCTTC. Amino acid sequence: CASSQISGTSGINEQFF.

The chain links TRBV6-2 or TRBV6-3 to TRBJ1-2, with a tentative D call TRBD1 (6 bases). In germline, CDR1 is MNHEY, CDR2 SVGEGT. The CDR3 consists of 13 residues. Trimming cost V 4 bases and J 9 bases, with 15 bases left between them. CDR3 amino acids: CASSSRQDPSYTF. The CDR3 nucleotides read TGTGCCAGCAGTTCCCGACAGGATCCGAGCTACACCTTC.

The chain is built from TRBV9 and TRBJ1-6; weak D call: TRBD1 (5 bases). In germline, CDR1 is SGDLS, CDR2 YYNGEE. V lost 3 bases and J lost 6, with 13 bases in between. The CDR3 loop spans 15 amino acids. DNA of the CDR3: TGTGCCAGCAGCGCCCCGGACACCTTTAATTCACCCCTCCACTTT. Translation: CASSAPDTFNSPLHF.

The chain uses TRBV6-6 and TRBJ2-3, with TRBD1 identical over 10 bases. The CDR3 runs 17 residues. From germline, CDR1 is MNHNY and CDR2 SVGAGI (reference sequence). Trimming cost V 5 bases and J 0 bases; bases outside gene matches: 8. DNA for the CDR3: TGTGCCAGCAGTAGATCGGGACAGGGGATTAGCACAGATACGCAGTATTTT. Its translation: CASSRSGQGISTDTQYF.

The V gene is TRBV15, the J gene TRBJ1-2; D unclear. V was pared by 0 bases and J by 2 bases, with 10 bases between. Germline V gene data show CDR1 as LNHNV and CDR2 as YYDKDF (reference sequence). This CDR3 spans 15 amino acids. CDR3 sequence reads: CATSRDRENNYGYTF. As DNA, the CDR3 is TGTGCCACCAGCAGAGATCGGGAGAACAACTATGGCTACACCTTC.

This clone was recorded once. Germline is not matched at one junction end, which may reflect a read error. The chain uses TRBV5-1 and TRBJ2-1, with 10 bases aligning to TRBD2. Per the germline V gene, CDR1 is SGHRS and CDR2 is YFSETQ. The CDR3 is 16 amino acids. The CDR3 DNA is TGCGCCAGCAGTTTGGCACTAGCGGGGAGGTACAATGAGCAGTTCTTC. Protein: CASSLALAGRYNEQFF.

This clone was detected only a few times. The chain uses TRBV19 and TRBJ1-2, with TRBD1 matching over 7 bases. The CDR3 spans 14 residues. The germline V gene encodes CDR1 LNHDA and CDR2 SQIVND (reference sequence). J gave up 4 bases and V 3 bases, and 5 bases lay outside the gene matches. CDR3 protein: CASSMETGVYGYTF. Written as DNA, the CDR3 is TGTGCCAGTAGTATGGAAACAGGGGTCTATGGCTACACCTTC. The full variable domain, in which reference TRBV19 and TRBJ1-2 provide the parts outside the CDR3, is DGGITQSPKYLFRKEGQNVTLSCEQNLNHDAMYWYRQDPGQGLRLIYYSQIVNDFQKGDIAEGYSVSREKKESFPLTVTSAQKNPTAFYLCASSMETGVYGYTFGSGTRLTVV.